Following are 22 T cell receptor beta chains from one sample sequenced in a study of shared clonotypes between healthy human individuals. The assay was immunoSEQ multiplex PCR, and TCRdb's table has in-frame clones only and misses some. Here the sample spans about 2,500,000 clones, just over 90% being singletons. The sequenced material came from naive CD4+ T cells sorted from blood. Subset: CD45RA+ positively selected. The receptor source for this set is a man aged 18-30 years in good health.

The J gene is TRBJ2-5, the V gene TRBV5-4; D might be TRBD1 or TRBD2, each matching 5 bases. Germline V gene data show CDR1 as SGHNT and CDR2 as YYREEE (reference sequence). Trimming left V 0 bases short and J 5 bases short, with 11 bases between. The CDR3 length is 14 residues. DNA of the CDR3: TGTGCCAGCAGCTTGGGGGGGAGCAAGGAGACCCAGTACTTC. It specifies CASSLGGSKETQYF. The variable domain in full, completed from reference TRBV5-4 and TRBJ2-5, reads ETGVTQSPTHLIKTRGQQVTLRCSSQSGHNTVSWYQQALGQGPQFIFQYYREEENGRGNFPPRFSGLQFPNYSSELNVNALELDDSALYLCASSLGGSKETQYFGPGTRLLVL.

The rearrangement joins TRBV21-1 to TRBJ1-4. TRBV21-1 is a known pseudogene. The CDR3 runs 13 residues. CDR3 sequence reads: CASSHDPDEKLFF. The CDR3 DNA reads as TGTGCCAGCAGCCACGACCCCGATGAAAAACTGTTTTTT.

With respect to this clone: The same CDR3 is also encoded by other DNA sequences in this sample. The chain joins TRBV5-1 to TRBJ2-5; D is undetermined. This CDR3 is 12 amino acids long. V lost 4 bases to trimming and J lost 5 bases, with 9 bases between them. Germline assignment: CDR1 SGHRS and CDR2 YFSETQ. The CDR3 coding sequence is TGCGCCAGCAGCATTGCTGGGGAGACCCAGTACTTC. It is translated as CASSIAGETQYF.

This sequence joins TRBV16 and TRBJ1-3, with D possibly TRBD1 on 5 matching bases. CDR3 length: 14 amino acids. Deletions cut 4 bases from V and 1 base from J, with 8 bases between. Germline V CDR1 and CDR2: KGHSY, FQNENV. The CDR3 DNA sequence: TGTGCCAGCAGCCCAGGGAGTTCTGGAAACACCATATATTTT. This encodes CASSPGSSGNTIYF.

The V and J genes are TRBV5-1 and TRBJ1-4, with a tentative D call TRBD1 (6 bases). CDR3 size: 16 residues. V was trimmed by 0 bases and J by 3 bases, leaving 12 bases between them. Germline V gene sequence: CDR1 SGHRS, CDR2 YFSETQ. The CDR3 loop is CASSLVQGLANEKLFF. CDR3 in DNA: TGCGCCAGCAGCTTGGTCCAGGGGCTCGCTAATGAAAAACTGTTTTTT.

This clone was detected once. The chain uses TRBV4-3 and TRBJ2-7; perhaps D is TRBD1 or TRBD2 (5 bases each). Germline assignment: CDR1 LGHNA and CDR2 YSLEER. The CDR3 runs 15 residues. V lost 4 bases and J 0 bases, leaving 13 bases between the germline ends. The CDR3 spells CASSPGTMNSYEQYF. In DNA form, the CDR3 reads TGCGCCAGCAGCCCCGGGACGATGAACTCCTACGAGCAGTACTTC.

The rearrangement uses TRBV5-8 and TRBJ1-4, with D tentatively TRBD1 (6 bases). V was pared by 6 bases and J by 7 bases, with 13 bases between. CDR3 size: 13 residues. The germline gives CDR1 SGHTS, CDR2 YDEGEE. The CDR3 spells CASTFSRGEKLFF. As DNA, the CDR3 is TGTGCCAGCACCTTTAGCAGGGGTGAAAAACTGTTTTTT. Together with reference TRBV5-8 and TRBJ1-4, the CDR3 gives the full variable domain: EAGVTQSPTHLIKTRGQQATLRCSPISGHTSVYWYQQALGLGLQFLLWYDEGEERNRGNFPPRFSGRQFPNYSSELNVNALELEDSALYLCASTFSRGEKLFFGSGTQLSVL.

This chain uses TRBV2 with TRBJ2-3; D is unclear. The germline V gene encodes CDR1 SNHLY and CDR2 FYNNEI. The V gene lost 7 bases and the J gene lost 10 bases, with 15 bases spanning the gap. CDR3 length: 12 residues. CDR3 nucleotides: TGTGCCAGCACTGGCGAGGCTACCCCGCAGTATTTT. It yields the protein CASTGEATPQYF.

The sample holds a few counts of this clone. The chain employs TRBV30 and TRBJ1-4; the D gene is possibly TRBD1 (6 bases). Germline CDR1 reads GTSNPN; CDR2 reads SVGIG (reference sequence). This CDR3 region has 13 residues. With 1 base removed from V and 5 bases from J, the gap between germline ends came to 8 bases. CDR3 coding DNA: TGTGCCTGGAGTGGGGGGCTGAATGAAAAACTGTTTTTT. Its protein product is CAWSGGLNEKLFF.

V gene TRBV6-1 combines with J gene TRBJ2-7; 13 positions match TRBD2. V lost 5 bases, J lost 3 bases, and 4 bases stayed unmatched. CDR1 is MNHNS and CDR2 is SASEGT in the germline V gene. This CDR3 is 15 amino acids long. CDR3 protein: CASSRTSGGGYEQYF. For the CDR3, the DNA is TGTGCCAGCAGTCGTACTAGCGGGGGGGGCTACGAGCAGTACTTC.

The V and J genes are TRBV29-1 and TRBJ2-2; D perhaps matches TRBD2 (5 bases). Trimming cost V 7 bases and J 3 bases, with 18 bases left between them. CDR1 is SQVTM and CDR2 is ANQGSEA in the germline V gene. This CDR3 region has 15 residues. DNA of the CDR3: TGCAGCGCCCGTCGTGTCGGACTTGACACCGGGGAGCTGTTTTTT. Translated: CSARRVGLDTGELFF.

This clone is a singleton in its sample. The chain carries TRBV6-5 and TRBJ1-5, with a weak D call TRBD1 (5 bases). Germline-derived CDR1 and CDR2 are MNHEY and SVGAGI. There are 13 residues in the CDR3. V was clipped by 5 bases and J by 4 bases, with 9 bases between them. The CDR3 nucleotides read TGTGCCAGCAGTCCGGGGGTTAATCAGCCCCAGCATTTT. Residues: CASSPGVNQPQHF.

The chain links TRBV7-9 to TRBJ2-7; D not resolved. This CDR3 region has 12 residues. Trimming shortened V by 1 base and J by 6 bases, and 7 bases separated the two germline ends. Germline V lookup: CDR1 SEHNR, CDR2 FQNEAQ (reference sequence). The DNA for the CDR3 is TGTGCCAGCAGCTTAGAATGGGGCGAGCAGTACTTC. Translated, it gives CASSLEWGEQYF.

The gene calls are TRBV11-2 and TRBJ1-1, with D unresolved. The germline V gene encodes CDR1 SGHAT and CDR2 FQNNGV. CDR3 length: 15 amino acids. V lost 5 bases and J 3 bases, leaving 16 bases between the germline ends. CDR3 amino acids: CASSPRNRADTEAFF. In nucleotides, the CDR3 is TGTGCCAGCAGCCCGCGAAATAGGGCAGACACTGAAGCTTTCTTT.

J is TRBJ1-4 and V is TRBV7-2; the D gene is possibly TRBD1 (5 bases). The germline V gene has CDR1 SGHTA and CDR2 FQGNSA. The CDR3 has 15 residues. V dropped 1 base and J dropped 8 bases, with 14 bases sitting between them. CDR3 protein: CASSLDPGTGEKLFF. CDR3 nucleotides: TGTGCCAGCAGCTTAGATCCGGGGACCGGGGAAAAACTGTTTTTT.

This sequence joins TRBV5-5 and TRBJ1-1; weak D call: TRBD1 (6 bases). Germline values: CDR1 SGHKS, CDR2 YYEKEE (reference sequence). The V and J ends lost 4 bases and 0 bases respectively, with 10 bases between them. CDR3 length: 14 amino acids. CDR3 in DNA: TGTGCCAGCAGCGTAAGGACAGTGAACACTGAAGCTTTCTTT. This codes for CASSVRTVNTEAFF.

This chain joins TRBV10-3 and TRBJ1-1; D remains ambiguous. Trimming cost V 0 bases and J 1 base, with 18 bases left between them. Germline V gene data show CDR1 as ENHRY and CDR2 as SYGVKD. This CDR3 contains 18 residues. The CDR3 reads CAISESMGDLIANTEAFF. The CDR3 region has the DNA TGTGCCATCAGTGAGTCCATGGGAGACCTAATAGCGAACACTGAAGCTTTCTTT.

J is TRBJ1-4 and V is TRBV28, with no clear D. V lost 7 bases and J lost 7, with 4 bases in between. This CDR3 has 10 residues. Germline lookup yields CDR1 MDHEN and CDR2 SYDVKM. For the CDR3, the DNA is TGTGCCAGCATGGGTGAAAAACTGTTTTTT. It encodes CASMGEKLFF.

The V call is TRBV7-2, the J call TRBJ2-1; 8 bases match TRBD2. With V trimmed by 3 bases and J by 0 bases, 4 bases remained unmatched. The CDR3 is 16 residues long. CDR1 SGHTA and CDR2 FQGNSA come from the germline V gene. CDR3 amino acids: CASSFRGGSSYNEQFF. CDR3 coding DNA: TGTGCCAGCAGCTTCCGCGGGGGGAGCTCCTACAATGAGCAGTTCTTC.

The gene calls are TRBV10-3 and TRBJ2-1, with 9 bases aligning to TRBD1. The CDR3 consists of 13 residues. Germline CDR1 reads ENHRY; CDR2 reads SYGVKD. The V segment lost 9 bases and the J segment 6 bases; nucleotides outside the gene matches: 6. This CDR3 reads CAIRDREVNEQFF. The CDR3 DNA sequence: TGTGCCATTAGGGACAGGGAAGTCAATGAGCAGTTCTTC.

The chain uses TRBV5-8 and TRBJ2-5; D is possibly TRBD1 (5 bases). Germline CDR1 is SGHTS and CDR2 is YDEGEE. This CDR3 region has 13 residues. V lost 5 bases and J 5 bases, leaving 13 bases between the germline ends. As DNA, the CDR3 is TGTGCCAGCAGATATACAGGATGGGAGACCCAGTACTTC. It is translated as CASRYTGWETQYF.

The chain combines TRBV25-1 with TRBJ2-7; TRBD2 aligns across 9 bases. Germline V gene lookup returns CDR1 MGHDK and CDR2 SYGVNS. The CDR3 extends over 15 amino acids. V shed 2 bases and J 3 bases; nucleotides not matched to a gene: 5. CDR3 protein: CASSEVASGIYEQYF. In nucleotides, the CDR3 is TGTGCCAGCAGTGAAGTGGCTAGCGGGATCTACGAGCAGTACTTC.